This T cell receptor (beta chain) originates from a study of blood T cells in healthy people across ages. Germline CDR1 SGHRS, CDR2 YFSETQ. V was pared by 0 bases and J by 2 bases, with 5 bases of the junction left unmatched. The CDR3 extends over 16 amino acids. Primers used in a second PCR of roughly 6 to 11 cycles were a sample-barcoded 5' primer and a J-beta primer mix. A single record per CDR3 protein comes from TCRdb applying MiXCR to the 5' RACE reads. The table includes 2 million or so distinct CDR3 sequences, about 50% detected once. The sample taken for sequencing was blood. The sequence came from a woman aged 40-49 years in good health. The rearrangement uses TRBV5-1 and TRBJ1-1; 9 bases match TRBD1. CDR3 DNA sequence: TGCGCCAGCAGCTTGGCCCCGGGACAGGGAAACACTGAAGCTTTCTTT. It yields the protein CASSLAPGQGNTEAFF.